The clone carrying this T cell receptor beta chain was seen only once. The antigen is unknown. CDR3 size: 13 residues. Germline assignment: CDR1 SNHLY and CDR2 FYNNEI. Trimming cost V 6 bases and J 7 bases, with 13 bases left between them. Regarding time point: new active TB diagnosis, blood taken before or within 7 days of starting treatment. Libraries were prepared by immunoSEQ multiplex PCR; TCRdb keeps only in-frame clonotypes and omits some of them. Here the sample spans 25,000 to 40,000 clones, around nine tenths being singletons. These data are taken from a study of T cells in tuberculosis. Study-wide context: T cells were selected with CD1B tetramers loaded with glucose monomycolate. IGRA-negative adolescents, IGRA-positive adolescents with latent tuberculosis and adults with active tuberculosis formed this South African cohort. Samples predate treatment or fall within its first 7 days.

Study-wide results and caveats: GEM motif frequencies gave about 70% accuracy; the GMM repertoire gave roughly 90%.

The sequences come from PBMCs, collected at tuberculosis diagnosis. This clonotype originated in an adult with tuberculosis. The chain uses TRBV2 and TRBJ2-1, with D possibly TRBD2 on 5 matching bases. The CDR3 protein is CASSPALGNEQFF. Here the CDR3 DNA reads TGTGCCAGCAGCCCTGCACTAGGGAATGAGCAGTTCTTC.